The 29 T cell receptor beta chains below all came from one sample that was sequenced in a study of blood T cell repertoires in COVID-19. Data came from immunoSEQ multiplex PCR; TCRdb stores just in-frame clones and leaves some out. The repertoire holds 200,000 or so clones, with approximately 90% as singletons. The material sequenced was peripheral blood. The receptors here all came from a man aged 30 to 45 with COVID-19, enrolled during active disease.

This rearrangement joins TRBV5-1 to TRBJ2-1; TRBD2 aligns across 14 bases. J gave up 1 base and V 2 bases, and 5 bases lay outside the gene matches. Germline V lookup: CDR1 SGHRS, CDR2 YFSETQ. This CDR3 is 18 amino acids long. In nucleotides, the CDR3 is TGCGCCAGCAGCTTCGGACTAGCGGGGGGTCTGTCCTACAATGAGCAGTTCTTC. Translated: CASSFGLAGGLSYNEQFF.

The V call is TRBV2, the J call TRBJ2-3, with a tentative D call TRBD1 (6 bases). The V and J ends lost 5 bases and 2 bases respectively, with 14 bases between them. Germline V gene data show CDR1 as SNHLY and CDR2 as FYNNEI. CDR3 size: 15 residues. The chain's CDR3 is CASSQTGGYTDTQYF. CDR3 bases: TGTGCCAGCAGTCAGACAGGCGGGTACACAGATACGCAGTATTTT.

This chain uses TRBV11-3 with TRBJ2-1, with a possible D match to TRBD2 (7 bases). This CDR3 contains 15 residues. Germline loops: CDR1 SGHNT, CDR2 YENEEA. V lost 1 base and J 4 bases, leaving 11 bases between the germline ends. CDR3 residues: CASSLGGGGYNEQFF. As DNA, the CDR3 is TGTGCCAGCAGCTTAGGAGGGGGGGGTTACAATGAGCAGTTCTTC.

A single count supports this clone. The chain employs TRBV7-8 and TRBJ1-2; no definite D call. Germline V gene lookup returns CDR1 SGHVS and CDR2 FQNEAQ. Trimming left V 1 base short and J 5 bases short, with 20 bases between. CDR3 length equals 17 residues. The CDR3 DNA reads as TGTGCCAGCAGCTTAGGATTGTCATCCTCGACTCTGTATGGCTACACCTTC. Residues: CASSLGLSSSTLYGYTF.

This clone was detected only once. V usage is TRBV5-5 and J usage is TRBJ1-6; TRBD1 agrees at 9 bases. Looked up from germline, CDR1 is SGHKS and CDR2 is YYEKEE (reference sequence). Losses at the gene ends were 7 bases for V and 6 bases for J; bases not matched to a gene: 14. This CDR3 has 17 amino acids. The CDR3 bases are TGTGCCAGCGCGATGACGGGGACAGGGTTGGGTAATTCACCCCTCCACTTT. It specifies CASAMTGTGLGNSPLHF.

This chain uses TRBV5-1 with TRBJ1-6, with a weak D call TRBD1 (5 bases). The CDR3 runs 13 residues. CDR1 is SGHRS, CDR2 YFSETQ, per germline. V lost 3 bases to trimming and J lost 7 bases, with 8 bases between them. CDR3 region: CASSSTANSPLHF. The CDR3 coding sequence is TGCGCCAGCAGCTCGACAGCGAATTCACCCCTCCACTTT.

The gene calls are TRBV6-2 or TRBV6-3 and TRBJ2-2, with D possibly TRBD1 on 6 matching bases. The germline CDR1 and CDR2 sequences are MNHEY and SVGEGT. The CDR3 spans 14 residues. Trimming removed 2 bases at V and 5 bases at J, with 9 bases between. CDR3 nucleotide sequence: TGTGCCAGCAGTTACATCAGGGGAACCGGGGAGCTGTTTTTT. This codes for CASSYIRGTGELFF.

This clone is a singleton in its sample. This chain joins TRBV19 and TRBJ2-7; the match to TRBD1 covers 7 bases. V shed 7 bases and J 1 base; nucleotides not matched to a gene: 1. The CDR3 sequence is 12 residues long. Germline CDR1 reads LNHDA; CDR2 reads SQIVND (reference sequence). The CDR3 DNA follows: TGTGCCAGTATGGACAGGTCCTACGAGCAGTACTTC. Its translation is CASMDRSYEQYF.

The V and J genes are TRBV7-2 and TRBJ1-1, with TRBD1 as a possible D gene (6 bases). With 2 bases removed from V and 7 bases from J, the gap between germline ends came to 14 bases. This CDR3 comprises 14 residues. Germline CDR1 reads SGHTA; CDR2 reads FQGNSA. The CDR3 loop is CASSLQGLAIEAFF. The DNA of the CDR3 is TGTGCCAGCAGCTTACAGGGGCTGGCGATTGAAGCTTTCTTT.

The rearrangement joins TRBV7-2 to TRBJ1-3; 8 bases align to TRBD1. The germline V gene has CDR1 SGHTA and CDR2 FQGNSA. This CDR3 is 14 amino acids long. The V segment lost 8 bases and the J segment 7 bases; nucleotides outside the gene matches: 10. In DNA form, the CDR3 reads TGTGCCAGCGGTCGGGACAGGCTATCGAACACCATATATTTT. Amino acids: CASGRDRLSNTIYF.

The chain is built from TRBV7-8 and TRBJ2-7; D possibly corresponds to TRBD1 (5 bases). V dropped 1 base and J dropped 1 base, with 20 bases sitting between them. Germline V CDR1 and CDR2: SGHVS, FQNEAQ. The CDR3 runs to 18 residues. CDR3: CASSLVVNRIDFSYEQYF. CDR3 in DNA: TGTGCCAGCAGCTTAGTAGTGAACAGGATTGATTTTTCCTACGAGCAGTACTTC.

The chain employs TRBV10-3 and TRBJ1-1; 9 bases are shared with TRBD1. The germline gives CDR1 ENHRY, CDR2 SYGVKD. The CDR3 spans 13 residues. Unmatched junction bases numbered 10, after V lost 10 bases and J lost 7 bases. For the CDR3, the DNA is TGTGCCAGGGGTCCGGGACAGGGAAATGAAGCTTTCTTT. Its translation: CARGPGQGNEAFF.

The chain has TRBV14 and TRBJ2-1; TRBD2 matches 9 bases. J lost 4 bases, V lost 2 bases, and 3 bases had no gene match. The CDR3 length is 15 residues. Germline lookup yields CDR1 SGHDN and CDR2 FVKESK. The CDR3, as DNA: TGTGCCAGCAGCCAAAGGCTAGCGGGGTACAATGAGCAGTTCTTC. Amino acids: CASSQRLAGYNEQFF.

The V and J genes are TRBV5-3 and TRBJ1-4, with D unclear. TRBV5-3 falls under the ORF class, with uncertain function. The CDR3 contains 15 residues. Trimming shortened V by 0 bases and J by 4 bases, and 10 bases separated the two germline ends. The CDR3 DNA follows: TGTGCCAGAAGCTTGGGTCAACCACTTAATGAAAAACTGTTTTTT. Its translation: CARSLGQPLNEKLFF.

The CDR3 is CASSLLDLGEGRGEQFF. For the CDR3, the DNA is TGTGCCAGCAGCTTATTGGATTTGGGGGAGGGCCGGGGTGAGCAGTTCTTC. V gene TRBV11-2 combines with J gene TRBJ2-1; TRBD2 aligns across 7 bases. CDR1 SGHAT and CDR2 FQNNGV come from the germline V gene. The V gene end was trimmed by 2 bases and the J gene end by 9 bases; junction bases not matched to a gene: 16. The CDR3 contains 17 residues.

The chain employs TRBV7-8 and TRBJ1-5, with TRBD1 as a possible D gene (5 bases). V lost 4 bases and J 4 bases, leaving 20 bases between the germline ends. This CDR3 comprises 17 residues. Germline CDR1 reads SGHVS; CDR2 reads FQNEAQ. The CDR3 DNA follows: TGTGCCAGCAGCTCTCAGACGACAGAATCATTTAATCAGCCCCAGCATTTT. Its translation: CASSSQTTESFNQPQHF.

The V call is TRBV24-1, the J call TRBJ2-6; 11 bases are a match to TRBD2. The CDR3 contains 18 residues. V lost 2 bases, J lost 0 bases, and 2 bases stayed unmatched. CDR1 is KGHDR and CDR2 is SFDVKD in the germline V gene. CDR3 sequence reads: CATSDSSGRFSGANVLTF. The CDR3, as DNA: TGTGCCACCAGTGATTCTAGCGGGAGGTTCTCTGGGGCCAACGTCCTGACTTTC.

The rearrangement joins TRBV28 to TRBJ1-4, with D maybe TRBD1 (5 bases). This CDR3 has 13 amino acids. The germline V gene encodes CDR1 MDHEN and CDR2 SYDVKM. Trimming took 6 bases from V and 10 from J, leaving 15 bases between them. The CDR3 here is CASRSGLRGKLFF. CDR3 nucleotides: TGTGCCAGCAGATCGGGACTTCGTGGAAAACTGTTTTTT.

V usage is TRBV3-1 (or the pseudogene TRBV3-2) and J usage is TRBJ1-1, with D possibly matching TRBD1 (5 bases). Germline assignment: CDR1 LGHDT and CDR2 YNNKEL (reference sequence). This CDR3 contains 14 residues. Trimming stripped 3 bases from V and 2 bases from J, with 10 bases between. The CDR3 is CASSQAGTNTEAFF. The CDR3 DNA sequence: TGTGCCAGCAGCCAGGCGGGGACCAACACTGAAGCTTTCTTT.

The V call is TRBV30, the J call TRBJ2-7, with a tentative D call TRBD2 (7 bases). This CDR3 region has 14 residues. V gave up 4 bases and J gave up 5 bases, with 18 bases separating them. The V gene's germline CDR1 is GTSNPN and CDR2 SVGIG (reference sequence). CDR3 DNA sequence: TGTGCCTGGACTACGGGGGGCCTTGGGGACGAGCAGTACTTC. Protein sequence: CAWTTGGLGDEQYF.

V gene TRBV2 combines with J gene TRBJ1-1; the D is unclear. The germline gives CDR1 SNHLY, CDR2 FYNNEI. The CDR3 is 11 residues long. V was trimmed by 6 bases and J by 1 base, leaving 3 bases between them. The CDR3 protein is CASRQNTEAFF. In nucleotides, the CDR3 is TGTGCCAGCAGACAGAACACTGAAGCTTTCTTT.

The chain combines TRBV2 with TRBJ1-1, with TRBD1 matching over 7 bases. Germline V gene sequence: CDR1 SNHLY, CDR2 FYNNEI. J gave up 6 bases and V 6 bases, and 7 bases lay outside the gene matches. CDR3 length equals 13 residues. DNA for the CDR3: TGTGCCAGCAGATCGACAGGGAAGTCTGAAGCTTTCTTT. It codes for CASRSTGKSEAFF.

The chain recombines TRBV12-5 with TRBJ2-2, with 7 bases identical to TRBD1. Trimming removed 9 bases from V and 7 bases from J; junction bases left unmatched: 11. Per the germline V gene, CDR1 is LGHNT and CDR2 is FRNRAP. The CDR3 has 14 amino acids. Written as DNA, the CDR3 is TGTGCTAGCCGAACAGGGGATCGTGGCGGGGAGCTGTTTTTT. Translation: CASRTGDRGGELFF.

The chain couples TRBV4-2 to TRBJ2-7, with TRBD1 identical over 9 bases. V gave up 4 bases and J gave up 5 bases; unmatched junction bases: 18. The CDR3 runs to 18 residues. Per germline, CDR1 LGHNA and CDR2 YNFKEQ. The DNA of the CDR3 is TGTGCCAGCAGCCGTCGTGGTGTAGTGGGACAGGGCGTAAACGAGCAGTACTTC. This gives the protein CASSRRGVVGQGVNEQYF.

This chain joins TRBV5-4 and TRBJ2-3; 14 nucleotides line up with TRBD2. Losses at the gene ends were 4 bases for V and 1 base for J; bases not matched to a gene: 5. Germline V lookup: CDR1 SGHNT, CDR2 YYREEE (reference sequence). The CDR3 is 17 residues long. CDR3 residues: CASSRRLAGGGTDTQYF. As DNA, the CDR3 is TGTGCCAGCAGCAGGAGACTAGCGGGGGGGGGCACAGATACGCAGTATTTT.

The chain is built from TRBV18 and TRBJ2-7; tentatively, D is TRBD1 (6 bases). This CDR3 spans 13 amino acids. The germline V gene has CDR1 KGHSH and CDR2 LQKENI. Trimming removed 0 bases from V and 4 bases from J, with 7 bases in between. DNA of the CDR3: TGTGCCAGCTCACCACCGGACAGTTACGAGCAGTACTTC. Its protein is CASSPPDSYEQYF.

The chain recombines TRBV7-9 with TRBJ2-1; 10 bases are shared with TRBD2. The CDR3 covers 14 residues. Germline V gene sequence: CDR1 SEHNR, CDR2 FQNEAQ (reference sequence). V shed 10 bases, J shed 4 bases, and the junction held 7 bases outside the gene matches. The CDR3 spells CATRRTSGYNEQFF. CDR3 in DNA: TGTGCCACCCGCAGGACTAGCGGATACAATGAGCAGTTCTTC.

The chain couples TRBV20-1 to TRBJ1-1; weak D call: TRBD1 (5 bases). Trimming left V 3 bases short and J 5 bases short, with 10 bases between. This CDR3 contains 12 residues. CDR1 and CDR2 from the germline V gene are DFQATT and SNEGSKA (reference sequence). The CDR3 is CSASQGATEAFF. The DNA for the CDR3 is TGCAGTGCTAGTCAAGGGGCGACTGAAGCTTTCTTT.

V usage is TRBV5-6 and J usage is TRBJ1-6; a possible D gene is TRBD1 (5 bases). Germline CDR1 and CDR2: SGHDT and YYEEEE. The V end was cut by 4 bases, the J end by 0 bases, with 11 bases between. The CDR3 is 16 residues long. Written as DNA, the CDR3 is TGTGCCAGCAGCAGGGACTGGAGCTCCTATAATTCACCCCTCCACTTT. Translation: CASSRDWSSYNSPLHF.